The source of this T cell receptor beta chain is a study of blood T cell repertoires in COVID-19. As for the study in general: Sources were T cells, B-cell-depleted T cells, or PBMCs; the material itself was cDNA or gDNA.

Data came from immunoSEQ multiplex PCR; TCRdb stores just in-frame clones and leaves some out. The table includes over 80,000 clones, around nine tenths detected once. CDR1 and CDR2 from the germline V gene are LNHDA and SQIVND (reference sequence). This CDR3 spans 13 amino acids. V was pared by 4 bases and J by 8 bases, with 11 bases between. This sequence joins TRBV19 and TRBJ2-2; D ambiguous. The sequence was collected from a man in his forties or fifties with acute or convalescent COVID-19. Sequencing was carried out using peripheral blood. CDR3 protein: CASSSSGWGELFF. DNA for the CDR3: TGTGCCAGTAGTAGTTCAGGATGGGGGGAGCTGTTTTTT.